The rows below give T cell receptor beta chains drawn from one sample of a study of blood T cell repertoires in COVID-19. Clones were read by immunoSEQ multiplex PCR, and TCRdb kept only the in-frame ones, dropping some. This table holds hundreds of thousands of clones, about 90% found once. The sequenced material came from peripheral blood. These receptors all stem from a woman aged 50 to 60 with COVID-19, enrolled during active disease. CDR3s include the opening cysteine and the closing phenylalanine or tryptophan. A D gene is named only where the DNA matches it firmly. Size values are once, few and many counts, or a class for expanded clones, and some rows have none.

clone size,J gene,V gene,D gene,CDR3 DNA,CDR3 protein
NA,TRBJ2-3,TRBV11-3,NA,TGTGCCAGCAGCTTAGGGCAGAGCACAGATACGCAGTATTTT,CASSLGQSTDTQYF
NA,TRBJ2-5,TRBV11-2,NA,TGTGCCAGCAGCTTAGCGGGGAGGGAGACCCAGTACTTC,CASSLAGRETQYF
NA,TRBJ1-1,TRBV7-2,TRBD1,TGTGCCAGCAGCTTGGAGACAGGGTTTATACAAGCTTTCTTT,CASSLETGFIQAFF
NA,TRBJ2-5,TRBV3-1/TRBV3-2,TRBD2,TGTGCCAGCAGCCAAGAAAAAGGCCTAGCGGGAGAGACCCAGTACTTC,CASSQEKGLAGETQYF
NA,TRBJ1-5,TRBV6-5,NA,TGTGCCACCAGAGGGGGTAATAGCAATCAGCCCCAGCATTTT,CATRGGNSNQPQHF
NA,TRBJ1-1,TRBV18,NA,TGTGCCAGCTCATTTGTCCAGGGCGAGAACACTGAAGCTTTCTTT,CASSFVQGENTEAFF
NA,TRBJ2-1,TRBV5-4,NA,TGTGCCAGCAGCCTGGGGCGGGATGAGCAGTTCTTC,CASSLGRDEQFF
NA,TRBJ2-7,TRBV11-3,NA,TGTGCCAGCAGCAACAGGGTCGAGCAGTACTTC,CASSNRVEQYF
NA,TRBJ2-7,TRBV27,TRBD1,TGTGCCAGCAGAGCCGGGACAGGGTACTACGAGCAGTACTTC,CASRAGTGYYEQYF
NA,TRBJ2-5,TRBV7-9,TRBD2,TGTGCCAGCAGCTTATGGGGACTAGCGGGAAGGGAGACCCAGTACTTC,CASSLWGLAGRETQYF
NA,TRBJ1-1,TRBV19,NA,TGTGCCAGTAGTCAGACAGGAGGACCCACTGAAGCTTTCTTT,CASSQTGGPTEAFF
NA,TRBJ1-4,TRBV7-9,NA,TGTGCCAGCGCGCACGGGTTCAATGAAAAACTGTTTTTT,CASAHGFNEKLFF
NA,TRBJ2-7,TRBV27,TRBD2,TGTGCCAGCAGAGCGGGAGGGGGGTTCTACGAGCAGTACTTC,CASRAGGGFYEQYF
NA,TRBJ2-7,TRBV28,NA,TGTGCCAGTGGACAGTACGAGCAGTACTTC,CASGQYEQYF
NA,TRBJ2-7,TRBV5-6,TRBD1,TGTGCCAGCAGCTGGGAGGAGACAGGGGGCTCCTACGAGCAGTACTTC,CASSWEETGGSYEQYF
once,TRBJ2-5,TRBV13,NA,TGTGCCAGCAGCTTAGGGGGCTACCTCAACTTC,CASSLGGYLNF
NA,TRBJ2-7,TRBV27,NA,TGTGCCAGCAGTTTTAACAGGCAAGACGAGCAGTACTTC,CASSFNRQDEQYF
NA,TRBJ2-7,TRBV30,NA,TGTGCCTGGGGTACGAACAGGATAAAATCCTACGAGCAGTACTTC,CAWGTNRIKSYEQYF
few,TRBJ1-2,TRBV5-5,NA,TGTGCCAGCAGCTTGGACATAAACTATGGCTACACCTTC,CASSLDINYGYTF
NA,TRBJ2-2,TRBV3-1/TRBV3-2,TRBD1,TGTGCCAGCAGCCAAGTATGGGCGACAGGGGCTCACACCGGGGAGCTGTTTTTT,CASSQVWATGAHTGELFF
NA,TRBJ1-4,TRBV21-1,NA,TGTGCCAGCAGCCGGTTTATGTTGCGGGACTGGGAGAGGGCTGTTGAAAAACTGTTTTTT,CASSRFMLRDWERAVEKLFF
NA,TRBJ2-7,TRBV2,NA,TGTGCCAGCAGCGCCCAGGGAGGGGGACCCTACGAGCAGTACTTC,CASSAQGGGPYEQYF
NA,TRBJ1-5,TRBV5-1,NA,TGCGCCAGCAGCTTGGTCGCAGGCAATCAGCCCCAGCATTTT,CASSLVAGNQPQHF
NA,TRBJ1-2,TRBV11-2,NA,TGTGCCAGCAGCCGCCGAGGTGGGGGGAACTATGGCTACACCTTC,CASSRRGGGNYGYTF
NA,TRBJ2-1,TRBV19,TRBD2,TGTGCCAGTAGTATATCAGCGGGACCCTACAATGAGCAGTTCTTC,CASSISAGPYNEQFF
NA,TRBJ1-4,TRBV3-1/TRBV3-2,NA,TGTGCCAGCAGCCAGGCTGCAACTAATGAAAAACTGTTTTTT,CASSQAATNEKLFF
NA,TRBJ2-1,TRBV11-2,TRBD2,TGTGCCAGCAGCGCAGGACTAGCTGGTGTCTCCTACAATGAGCAGTTCTTC,CASSAGLAGVSYNEQFF
NA,TRBJ2-5,TRBV11-2,TRBD2,TGTGCCAGCAGCCCCCGGGGGGTAGCGGGACGTGTCGGTGAGACCCAGTACTTC,CASSPRGVAGRVGETQYF
few,TRBJ1-2,TRBV14,TRBD1,TGTGCCAGCAGCCAACTGGACAGGGGGTCTCGTGGCTACACCTTC,CASSQLDRGSRGYTF